Listed below are T cell receptor beta chains from one sample, sequenced in a study of blood T cell repertoires in COVID-19. Sequencing was performed with immunoSEQ multiplex PCR; in TCRdb, only in-frame clones are kept and a portion is missing. Here the sample spans about 160,000 clones, about nine tenths being singletons. Source material: peripheral blood. The receptors here all came from an older woman who had recovered from COVID-19. CDR3s include the opening cysteine and the closing phenylalanine or tryptophan. D genes are given only for firm matches. Clone size is shown for a subset of rows, as once, few, many or a class of expanded clone.

j_call	d_call	v_call	clone_size	cdr3_aa	cdr3_nt
TRBJ2-7	TRBD1	TRBV10-2	-	CASSESAGTGAYEQYF	TGCGCCAGCAGTGAGTCGGCCGGGACAGGGGCTTACGAGCAGTACTTC
TRBJ2-1	TRBD2	TRBV15	-	CATSRAGGANEQFF	TGTGCCACCAGCAGAGCCGGGGGGGCAAATGAGCAGTTCTTC
TRBJ2-5	TRBD2	TRBV6-2/TRBV6-3	-	CASSYSSSGGHQETQYF	TGTGCCAGCAGTTACTCCTCCAGCGGGGGGCACCAAGAGACCCAGTACTTC
TRBJ2-1	-	TRBV5-1	once	CASSLAAGAGTDEQFF	TGCGCCAGCAGCTTGGCGGCGGGGGCTGGAACGGATGAGCAGTTCTTC
TRBJ2-2	-	TRBV7-3	-	CASSPDWTGELFF	TGTGCCAGCAGCCCCGACTGGACCGGGGAGCTGTTTTTT
TRBJ2-2	TRBD2	TRBV18	-	CASSPTDSGAGTGELFF	TGTGCCAGCTCACCAACCGATAGCGGGGCTGGAACCGGGGAGCTGTTTTTT
TRBJ1-4	-	TRBV2	-	CASSRDEKLFF	TGTGCCAGCAGCCGTGATGAAAAACTGTTTTTT
TRBJ1-1	-	TRBV3-1/TRBV3-2	-	CASRNRDTEAFF	TGTGCCAGCCGAAACCGGGACACTGAAGCTTTCTTT
TRBJ1-1	TRBD1	TRBV9	-	CASSVESQGAWNTEAFF	TGTGCCAGCAGCGTAGAATCACAGGGGGCGTGGAACACTGAAGCTTTCTTT
TRBJ1-1	-	TRBV30	few	CASPGGTNTEAFF	TGTGCCTCCCCCGGGGGAACGAACACTGAAGCTTTCTTT
TRBJ2-7	TRBD1	TRBV5-1	-	CASSLTGDPYEQYF	TGCGCCAGCAGTCTGACAGGGGACCCCTACGAGCAGTACTTC
TRBJ2-7	-	TRBV28	few	CASSSLMGRQGGYEQYF	TGTGCCAGCAGCAGTTTAATGGGAAGACAGGGAGGCTACGAGCAGTACTTC
TRBJ1-2	-	TRBV12-3/TRBV12-4	once	CASTTGGAGGYTF	TGTGCCAGCACCACCGGGGGGGCGGGAGGCTACACCTTC
TRBJ1-5	-	TRBV7-9	-	CASSLATGNQPQHF	TGTGCCAGCAGCTTAGCCACTGGCAATCAGCCCCAGCATTTT
TRBJ1-5	TRBD1	TRBV28	-	CASSTRTGDQPQHF	TGTGCCAGCAGTACGAGGACAGGGGATCAGCCCCAGCATTTT
TRBJ1-5	-	TRBV19	-	CASKGTLSSNQPQHF	TGTGCCAGTAAGGGGACTCTTTCTAGCAATCAGCCCCAGCATTTT
TRBJ1-2	-	TRBV28	-	CASSLGQRHYGYTF	TGTGCCAGCAGTTTAGGGCAGCGGCACTATGGCTACACCTTC
TRBJ2-7	-	TRBV7-2	-	CASSLVSFTREYEQYF	TGTGCCAGCAGCTTAGTATCTTTCACCCGGGAGTACGAGCAGTACTTC
TRBJ1-1	TRBD1	TRBV18	-	CASSYGQGGNTEAFF	TGTGCCAGCTCCTACGGACAGGGAGGGAACACTGAAGCTTTCTTT
TRBJ2-7	TRBD2	TRBV3-1/TRBV3-2	-	CASSQAGTSGGPIPYEQYF	TGTGCCAGCAGCCAAGCGGGGACTAGCGGGGGCCCCATTCCCTACGAGCAGTACTTC
TRBJ2-7	-	TRBV27	-	CASSSAYEQYF	TGTGCCAGCAGTTCAGCCTACGAGCAGTACTTC
TRBJ1-3	-	TRBV5-1	-	CASSLDSGFGNTIYF	TGCGCCAGCAGCTTGGACAGCGGATTTGGAAACACCATATATTTT
TRBJ1-2	TRBD1	TRBV9	-	CASSADRGYTF	TGTGCCAGCAGCGCGGACAGGGGCTACACCTTC
TRBJ2-3	-	TRBV2	-	CASRLGGVTDTQYF	TGTGCCAGCAGACTAGGCGGGGTGACAGATACGCAGTATTTT
TRBJ1-2	TRBD1	TRBV27	-	CASTGQGGGYTF	TGTGCCAGCACTGGACAGGGGGGAGGCTACACCTTC
TRBJ2-7	-	TRBV7-6	few	CASSFLSGLDEQYF	TGTGCCAGCAGCTTTCTTTCAGGGTTGGACGAGCAGTACTTC
TRBJ1-1	TRBD1	TRBV28	-	CASSLFGRSGTVEAFF	TGTGCCAGCAGTTTATTTGGGCGGAGTGGGACAGTAGAAGCTTTCTTT
TRBJ1-2	TRBD1	TRBV2	-	CASSKDRGRDGYTF	TGTGCCAGCAGTAAGGACAGGGGACGGGATGGCTACACCTTC
TRBJ2-2	TRBD1	TRBV5-1	-	CASSLGQGVAGELFF	TGCGCCAGCAGCTTGGGACAGGGGGTCGCCGGGGAGCTGTTTTTT
TRBJ2-3	-	TRBV5-1	-	CASSAGTVTDTQYF	TGCGCCAGCAGCGCAGGGACTGTCACAGATACGCAGTATTTT
TRBJ2-2	TRBD1	TRBV7-9	-	CASSLGQGDTGELFF	TGTGCCAGCAGCTTGGGACAGGGGGACACCGGGGAGCTGTTTTTT
TRBJ2-1	TRBD1	TRBV11-2	-	CASSPTGGFEQFF	TGTGCCAGCAGCCCAACAGGGGGCTTTGAGCAGTTCTTC
TRBJ2-1	-	TRBV11-3	-	CASSIIGSGAEQFF	TGTGCCAGCAGCATAATAGGGTCAGGGGCTGAGCAGTTCTTC
TRBJ2-5	-	TRBV10-2	-	CASSQQPQETQYF	TGCGCCAGCAGTCAACAACCTCAAGAGACCCAGTACTTC
TRBJ2-4	-	TRBV3-1/TRBV3-2	-	CASSGTTGGNIQYF	TGTGCCAGCAGCGGGACAACTGGCGGGAACATTCAGTACTTC
TRBJ1-5	-	TRBV2	-	CASSEDRDNQPQHF	TGTGCCAGCAGTGAAGACAGGGACAATCAGCCCCAGCATTTT
TRBJ2-1	TRBD1	TRBV29-1	-	CSGLRGSSYNEQFF	TGCAGCGGACTCAGGGGGAGCTCCTACAATGAGCAGTTCTTC
TRBJ2-2	TRBD2	TRBV4-2	-	CASSRSGEKGTGELFF	TGTGCCAGCAGCCGTAGCGGGGAAAAGGGCACCGGGGAGCTGTTTTTT
TRBJ1-6	TRBD1	TRBV7-8	-	CASSLWTGEGSPLHF	TGTGCCAGCAGCTTATGGACAGGGGAAGGGTCACCCCTCCACTTT
TRBJ2-3	-	TRBV2	once	CASTQGPDTQYF	TGTGCCAGCACCCAGGGCCCAGATACGCAGTATTTT
TRBJ2-7	-	TRBV18	few	CASSPTVRGYEQYF	TGTGCCAGCTCACCTACGGTTCGGGGCTACGAGCAGTACTTC
TRBJ2-3	TRBD2	TRBV2	-	CASSSGGLAHTDTQYF	TGTGCCAGCAGTTCGGGGGGGCTAGCCCACACAGATACGCAGTATTTT
TRBJ1-3	TRBD1	TRBV7-2	-	CASSLAPGGLDGNTIYF	TGTGCCAGCAGCTTAGCCCCAGGGGGTTTAGACGGAAACACCATATATTTT
TRBJ2-1	TRBD2	TRBV3-1/TRBV3-2	-	CASSQATSGGNEQFF	TGTGCCAGCAGCCAAGCGACTAGCGGGGGGAATGAGCAGTTCTTC
TRBJ2-1	TRBD2	TRBV9	-	CASSVGTSVYYNEQFF	TGTGCCAGCAGCGTAGGGACTAGCGTCTACTACAATGAGCAGTTCTTC
TRBJ1-2	-	TRBV28	-	CASSLGPYGYTF	TGTGCCAGCAGTTTAGGGCCTTATGGCTACACCTTC
TRBJ2-7	-	TRBV6-6	-	CASSPQGPEQYF	TGTGCCAGCAGTCCACAGGGCCCCGAGCAGTACTTC
TRBJ2-7	-	TRBV7-9	few	CASSYTSQGEQYF	TGTGCCAGCAGCTACACCTCACAGGGAGAGCAGTACTTC
TRBJ1-3	-	TRBV7-3	once	CASSAQGVSSGNTIYF	TGTGCCAGCAGCGCCCAAGGAGTCAGCTCTGGAAACACCATATATTTT
TRBJ2-5	-	TRBV2	-	CASSEVTHQETQYF	TGTGCCAGCAGTGAAGTCACACACCAAGAGACCCAGTACTTC
TRBJ2-1	TRBD2	TRBV28	-	CASSPLASGAYNEQFF	TGTGCCAGCAGTCCGCTGGCTAGCGGGGCCTACAATGAGCAGTTCTTC
TRBJ2-1	TRBD2	TRBV3-1/TRBV3-2	-	CASSRSLAGAREQFF	TGTGCCAGCAGCCGCTCCCTAGCGGGGGCCAGAGAGCAGTTCTTC
TRBJ2-5	-	TRBV30	-	CAWSVLKTQYF	TGTGCCTGGAGTGTACTAAAGACCCAGTACTTC
TRBJ2-7	-	TRBV3-1/TRBV3-2	-	CASSLGRIYEQYF	TGTGCCAGCAGCTTAGGCAGGATCTACGAGCAGTACTTC
TRBJ2-1	TRBD1	TRBV7-8	-	CASSRDRANEQFF	TGTGCCAGCAGTCGGGACAGAGCGAATGAGCAGTTCTTC
TRBJ2-7	TRBD2	TRBV25-1	-	CASSDWIAGGHEQYF	TGTGCCAGCAGTGACTGGATAGCGGGGGGCCACGAGCAGTACTTC
TRBJ2-1	TRBD2	TRBV18	-	CASSSPSGGTRRDEQFF	TGTGCCAGCTCATCACCTAGCGGGGGGACCAGAAGGGATGAGCAGTTCTTC
TRBJ1-2	-	TRBV28	-	CASSSGRGDYGYTF	TGTGCCAGCAGTTCGGGCAGGGGCGACTATGGCTACACCTTC
TRBJ1-2	-	TRBV6-5	-	CASSETGNYGYTF	TGTGCCAGCAGCGAGACAGGCAACTATGGCTACACCTTC
TRBJ1-5	-	TRBV6-5	-	CASSPAVRSNQPQHF	TGTGCCAGCAGTCCTGCGGTAAGAAGCAATCAGCCCCAGCATTTT